A single sample gave rise to the 10 T cell receptor beta chains below, sequenced in a study of regulatory T cells in long-lasting Graves disease. The time point is: newly diagnosed GD, antithyroid drugs for less than 3 months. Making the TCR library involved RNA that had been extracted from PBMCs. Libraries of TCR beta came from iRepertoire HTBI primers plus Arm-PCR of CDR3 regions. TCRdb fed the multiplex PCR reads into MiXCR, producing one record per CDR3 protein. Here the sample spans roughly 420,000 distinct CDR3 sequences, around 13% being singletons. Separately, the same data were catalogued under a study of T cells in Graves' hyperthyroidism and ophthalmopathy.

This sample comprised peripheral blood mononuclear cells (PBMCs), obtained at new diagnosis, from a patient treated with antithyroid drugs. Receptor source: a woman aged 45 to 65 with Graves disease.

This clonotype was detected a few times. This chain connects TRBV27 to TRBJ1-1; 9 bases agree with TRBD1. The CDR3 consists of 15 residues. The germline CDR1 and CDR2 sequences are MNHEY and SMNVEV (reference sequence). The trim removed 5 bases at V and 5 bases at J, leaving 9 bases unmatched. Here the CDR3 DNA reads TGTGCCAGCAGTAAAAACCGGGACAGGGCGACTGAAGCTTTCTTT. It codes for CASSKNRDRATEAFF.

V is TRBV10-2 and J is TRBJ2-7; 12 positions agree with TRBD2. CDR1 is WSHSY and CDR2 is SAAADI in the germline V gene. The CDR3 contains 15 residues. The V segment lost 4 bases and the J segment 3 bases; nucleotides outside the gene matches: 4. This CDR3 is CASSAGLAGNYEQYF. The CDR3 nucleotides read TGCGCCAGCAGTGCCGGACTAGCGGGAAACTACGAGCAGTACTTC.

This clonotype was counted many times. Written as DNA, the CDR3 is TGCGCCAGCAGCTCTGGTAGGGGGGACGAGCCCCAGCATTTT. The encoded protein is CASSSGRGDEPQHF. This chain uses TRBV5-1 with TRBJ1-5; D may be TRBD1 (6 bases). The CDR3 totals 14 residues. V was cut by 3 bases and J by 8 bases, with 15 bases left in between. Germline-derived CDR1 and CDR2 are SGHRS and YFSETQ.

In this sample, this clonotype turned up a few times. The genes are TRBV3-1 and TRBJ2-2, with D maybe TRBD2 (6 bases). The CDR3 spans 17 residues. Trimming pared 0 bases from V and 0 bases from J, leaving 11 bases between. Germline CDR1 is LGHDT and CDR2 is YNNKEL (reference sequence). The CDR3 DNA sequence: TGTGCCAGCAGCCAAGAGGGGGGAGTATCGAACACCGGGGAGCTGTTTTTT. It yields the protein CASSQEGGVSNTGELFF.

This clonotype showed up just a few times. This sequence joins TRBV18 and TRBJ2-2, with 10 nucleotides matching TRBD2. V lost 3 bases and J lost 0; bases outside the gene matches: 7. The V gene's germline CDR1 is KGHSH and CDR2 LQKENI. CDR3 length: 18 residues. The CDR3 DNA is TGTGCCAGCTCACCCCTAGCGGGGGTATTAGCGAACACCGGGGAGCTGTTTTTT. This translates into CASSPLAGVLANTGELFF.

The sample holds a few counts of this clonotype. This chain uses TRBV7-3 with TRBJ1-3; TRBD1 might be the D (5 bases). Germline V gene sequence: CDR1 SGHTA, CDR2 FQGTGA. V was clipped by 0 bases and J by 1 base, with 13 bases between them. The CDR3 contains 17 residues. CDR3 sequence (DNA): TGTGCCAGCAGCTTAACGGGGGGACTACGATCTGGAAACACCATATATTTT. Its translation is CASSLTGGLRSGNTIYF. Variable domain in full (rest from reference TRBV7-3 and TRBJ1-3): GAGVSQTPSNKVTEKGKYVELRCDPISGHTALYWYRQSLGQGPEFLIYFQGTGAADDSGLPNDRFFAVRPEGSVSTLKIQRTERGDSAVYLCASSLTGGLRSGNTIYFGEGSWLTVV.

This clonotype was seen repeatedly, ten times or more. The chain is built from TRBV18 and TRBJ2-3; D is uncertain. Deletions cut 3 bases from V and 0 bases from J, with 10 bases between. Germline assignment: CDR1 KGHSH and CDR2 LQKENI. This CDR3 region has 15 residues. The CDR3 sequence is CASSPLEDSTDTQYF. As DNA, the CDR3 is TGTGCCAGCTCACCCCTAGAAGATAGCACAGATACGCAGTATTTT.

This clonotype was seen at least ten times. The chain employs TRBV10-2 and TRBJ2-7; perhaps TRBD2 as D (6 bases). CDR1 is WSHSY, CDR2 SAAADI, per germline. Trimming took off 2 bases at V and 1 base at J, with 9 bases between the two ends. The CDR3 consists of 14 residues. CDR3: CASSEIGRSYEQYF. CDR3 nucleotide sequence: TGCGCCAGCAGTGAGATTGGGAGGTCCTACGAGCAGTACTTC.

The rearrangement links TRBV18 to TRBJ2-7, with D tentatively TRBD1 or TRBD2 (5 bases each). Trimming took off 4 bases at V and 4 bases at J, with 11 bases between the two ends. This CDR3 contains 13 residues. Germline lookup yields CDR1 KGHSH and CDR2 LQKENI. The CDR3 loop is CASSRDGLYEQYF. DNA of the CDR3: TGTGCCAGCTCACGGGACGGATTATACGAGCAGTACTTC.

This clonotype was observed many times. The chain joins TRBV6-2 or TRBV6-3 to TRBJ1-4; D is unclear. This CDR3 spans 12 amino acids. Germline V gives CDR1 MNHEY, CDR2 SVGEGT. V lost 7 bases to trimming and J lost 13 bases, with 16 bases between them. The CDR3 nucleotides read TGTGCCAGCACCGCGTTCGGGGATGGACTGTTTTTT. As protein: CASTAFGDGLFF.